Below, 24 T cell receptor beta chains from the same sample are listed, as sequenced in a study of T-cell memory formation after mild COVID-19. From the 5' RACE reads, TCRdb called clonotypes with MiXCR, one entry per CDR3 protein. The sample consists of hundreds of thousands of distinct CDR3 sequences, roughly 13% of them appearing once. The sequenced sample was PBMCs or a T cell subset sorted from them (not recorded which). The receptor set was obtained from a young man who had mild COVID-19 (a few samples of this study predate the infection). Cell type and time point are not known.

The chain has TRBV7-6 and TRBJ2-3; TRBD1 or TRBD2 may be the D gene (5 bases each). CDR1 is SGHVS, CDR2 FNYEAQ, per germline. The CDR3 extends over 17 amino acids. V shed 1 base and J shed 4 bases, with 18 bases lying between them. CDR3 amino acids: CASSLEISGAGPDTQYF. The CDR3 DNA sequence: TGTGCCAGCAGCTTAGAGATCTCCGGGGCCGGGCCAGATACGCAGTATTTT.

The chain carries TRBV4-3 and TRBJ2-3; either TRBD1 or TRBD2 may fit D (6 bases each). The germline V gene encodes CDR1 LGHNA and CDR2 YSLEER. The V end was cut by 8 bases, the J end by 1 base, with 10 bases between. The CDR3 spans 13 residues. In DNA, the CDR3 is TGCGCCAGCGGGGGGCGGGGCACAGATACGCAGTATTTT. This translates into CASGGRGTDTQYF.

This clonotype has a handful of counts. The chain recombines TRBV3-2 with TRBJ1-1. TRBV3-2 corresponds to a pseudogene. The CDR3 is made up of 12 amino acids. The CDR3 here is CASSQAAPEAFF. In DNA form, the CDR3 reads TGTGCCAGCAGCCAAGCCGCGCCTGAAGCTTTCTTT.

This clonotype was detected once. The chain employs TRBV5-6 and TRBJ2-7; D gene uncertain. The germline gives CDR1 SGHDT, CDR2 YYEEEE. This CDR3 is 17 amino acids long. Trimming stripped 4 bases from V and 6 bases from J, with 26 bases between. This chain's CDR3 is CASSARPDGYSLGEQYF. CDR3 bases: TGTGCCAGCAGCGCAAGGCCGGACGGCTACTCCCTAGGCGAGCAGTACTTC.

The gene calls are TRBV6-5 and TRBJ1-5; 8 bases are shared with TRBD1. J gave up 2 bases and V 0 bases, and 18 bases lay outside the gene matches. This CDR3 has 21 amino acids. Germline V CDR1 and CDR2: MNHEY, SVGAGI. CDR3 nucleotides: TGTGCCAGCAGTTACTCGATCCGCAGGTGTGAGGACAGGGTGGGCAATCAGCCCCAGCATTTT. Amino acids: CASSYSIRRCEDRVGNQPQHF.

This clonotype was counted between two and nine times. V gene TRBV27 combines with J gene TRBJ2-5; D is uncertain. The CDR3 is made up of 13 amino acids. V was pared by 5 bases and J by 5 bases, with 12 bases between. Germline V lookup: CDR1 MNHEY, CDR2 SMNVEV (reference sequence). CDR3 in amino acids: CASSPQKSETQYF. CDR3 nucleotides: TGTGCCAGCAGTCCCCAAAAGTCTGAGACCCAGTACTTC.

The chain recombines TRBV11-2 with TRBJ1-2; D ambiguous. Germline V gene data show CDR1 as SGHAT and CDR2 as FQNNGV. Trimming took 4 bases from V and 8 from J, leaving 17 bases between them. This CDR3 comprises 14 residues. In DNA form, the CDR3 reads TGTGCCAGCAGCTCGACACCCGGTATTGGGGGCTACACCTTC. Its protein is CASSSTPGIGGYTF.

The V and J genes are TRBV27 and TRBJ2-7; 8 positions match TRBD1. Germline CDR1 reads MNHEY; CDR2 reads SMNVEV (reference sequence). This CDR3 comprises 15 residues. Germline trimming cut 3 bases from V and 2 bases from J; bases unmatched to any gene: 6. CDR3 in amino acids: CASSFGDRKTYEQYF. The CDR3 DNA reads TGTGCCAGCAGTTTTGGGGACAGGAAGACCTACGAGCAGTACTTC.

J is TRBJ2-7 and V is TRBV7-2; 10 nucleotides agree with TRBD2. Germline assignment: CDR1 SGHTA and CDR2 FQGNSA. The CDR3 has 15 amino acids. V was clipped by 1 base and J by 7 bases; unmatched bases: 7. DNA of the CDR3: TGTGCCAGCAGCTTAGATCTAGCGGGGGCGGGTGAGCAGTACGTC. Translating gives CASSLDLAGAGEQYV.

Only a few counts were recorded for this clonotype. This chain connects TRBV12-3 or TRBV12-4 to TRBJ2-7, with TRBD1 as a possible D gene (6 bases). The V end was cut by 9 bases, the J end by 1 base, with 10 bases between. The length of the CDR3 is 12 residues. CDR3: CASSRGSYEQYV. DNA of the CDR3: TGTGCCAGTTCCAGGGGATCCTACGAGCAGTACGTC.

This clonotype was counted ten times or more. The CDR3 sequence is CASSLPRTGELFF. As DNA, the CDR3 is TGTGCCAGCAGCTTACCCAGAACCGGGGAGCTGTTTTTT. The chain employs TRBV7-9 and TRBJ2-2; D unresolved. With 2 bases removed from V and 5 bases from J, the gap between germline ends came to 6 bases. The CDR3 runs to 13 residues. The germline gives CDR1 SEHNR, CDR2 FQNEAQ (reference sequence). Based on the CDR3 plus reference TRBV7-9 and TRBJ2-2, the full variable domain is DTGVSQNPRHKITKRGQNVTFRCDPISEHNRLYWYRQTLGQGPEFLTYFQNEAQLEKSRLLSDRFSAERPKGSFSTLEIQRTEQGDSAMYLCASSLPRTGELFFGEGSRLTVL.

This clonotype has at least ten counts. The chain links TRBV27 to TRBJ2-4; D may be TRBD1 (6 bases). The CDR3 loop spans 12 amino acids. CDR1 and CDR2 (germline): MNHEY, SMNVEV (reference sequence). With 4 bases removed from V and 7 bases from J, the gap between germline ends came to 8 bases. The CDR3 loop reads CASSSQGNIQYF. The CDR3, as DNA: TGTGCCAGCAGTTCCCAGGGGAACATTCAGTACTTC.

The chain recombines TRBV14 with TRBJ1-2; unclear D gene. Trimming shortened V by 0 bases and J by 4 bases, and 6 bases separated the two germline ends. Germline V lookup: CDR1 SGHDN, CDR2 FVKESK. The CDR3 runs 13 residues. The CDR3 sequence: CASSQDGVYGYTF. As DNA, the CDR3 is TGTGCCAGCAGCCAAGATGGGGTCTATGGCTACACCTTC.

This clonotype occurred many times. This sequence joins TRBV29-1 and TRBJ2-2; D is undetermined. From germline, CDR1 is SQVTM and CDR2 ANQGSEA. The CDR3 has 13 amino acids. Trimming cost V 4 bases and J 0 bases, with 6 bases left between them. CDR3 in amino acids: CSVGTPNTGELFF. The CDR3 DNA follows: TGCAGCGTTGGCACACCGAACACCGGGGAGCTGTTTTTT.

The chain joins TRBV3-1 to TRBJ2-3; 10 bases fit TRBD2. V gave up 2 bases and J gave up 7 bases; unmatched junction bases: 3. The CDR3 has 14 amino acids. Germline V gene sequence: CDR1 LGHDT, CDR2 YNNKEL (reference sequence). The CDR3 spells CASSQLAGVNTQYF. The DNA for the CDR3 is TGTGCCAGCAGCCAACTAGCGGGGGTAAATACGCAGTATTTT.

This clonotype was counted many times. This rearrangement joins TRBV7-2 to TRBJ1-1, with 7 positions matching TRBD1. Trimming took 5 bases from V and 11 from J; bases not matched to a gene: 8. The CDR3 runs 12 residues. Germline V gives CDR1 SGHTA, CDR2 FQGNSA. Written as DNA, the CDR3 is TGTGCCAGCAGCCTTAGGACAGGCTGGGCTTTCTTT. It is translated as CASSLRTGWAFF. Looking up the rest from reference TRBV7-2 and TRBJ1-1 gives the full variable domain: GAGVSQSPSNKVTEKGKDVELRCDPISGHTALYWYRQSLGQGLEFLIYFQGNSAPDKSGLPSDRFSAERTGGSVSTLTIQRTQQEDSAVYLCASSLRTGWAFFGQGTRLTVV.

Many counts were recorded for this clonotype. The chain carries TRBV9 and TRBJ2-5; 7 bases match TRBD2. The CDR3 sequence is 16 residues long. Germline lookup yields CDR1 SGDLS and CDR2 YYNGEE. Trimming removed 4 bases from V and 5 bases from J; junction bases left unmatched: 14. CDR3 coding DNA: TGTGCCAGCAGCCCCTCGCGTTGGGGGGGTGACGAGACCCAGTACTTC. Amino acid sequence: CASSPSRWGGDETQYF.

In this sample, this clonotype turned up a few times. The genes are TRBV3-1 and TRBJ2-2; D possibly corresponds to TRBD2 (6 bases). The CDR3 sequence is 14 residues long. V lost 4 bases and J 7 bases, leaving 13 bases between the germline ends. CDR1 is LGHDT and CDR2 is YNNKEL in the germline V gene (reference sequence). CDR3 amino acids: CASSLTTSSGELFF. The DNA of the CDR3 is TGTGCCAGCAGCCTCACAACTAGCAGCGGGGAGCTGTTTTTT. The full variable domain, with the rest looked up from reference TRBV3-1 and TRBJ2-2, is DTAVSQTPKYLVTQMGNDKSIKCEQNLGHDTMYWYKQDSKKFLKIMFSYNNKELIINETVPNRFSPKSPDKAHLNLHINSLELGDSAVYFCASSLTTSSGELFFGEGSRLTVL.

The V and J genes are TRBV9 and TRBJ1-1; 7 bases line up with TRBD1. The CDR3 contains 15 residues. Germline V gene lookup returns CDR1 SGDLS and CDR2 YYNGEE. V gave up 5 bases and J gave up 0 bases; unmatched junction bases: 7. The chain's CDR3 is CASRPRDRLNTEAFF. Here the CDR3 DNA reads TGTGCCAGCAGGCCTCGGGACAGATTGAACACTGAAGCTTTCTTT.

This clonotype appeared a few times. The chain recombines TRBV27 with TRBJ2-5; D could derive from TRBD1 or TRBD2 (5 bases each). CDR1 is MNHEY, CDR2 SMNVEV, per germline (reference sequence). Trimming pared 5 bases from V and 4 bases from J, leaving 14 bases between. This CDR3 has 14 residues. The CDR3 spells CASSTDGDGETQYF. The CDR3 DNA sequence: TGTGCCAGCAGTACCGACGGGGACGGAGAGACCCAGTACTTC.

The chain is built from TRBV10-3 and TRBJ2-5; 7 nucleotides line up with TRBD2. This CDR3 is 15 amino acids long. With 3 bases clipped from V and 8 bases from J, the junction kept 12 bases outside the gene matches. Germline V lookup: CDR1 ENHRY, CDR2 SYGVKD. The DNA for the CDR3 is TGTGCCATCAGTGATTCGCCGGGGGGATTTGAAACCCAGTACTTC. Encoded protein: CAISDSPGGFETQYF.

This clonotype was seen repeatedly, ten times or more. V and J are TRBV5-1 and TRBJ2-7; D is uncertain. The V and J ends lost 0 bases and 6 bases respectively, with 10 bases between them. CDR1 is SGHRS and CDR2 is YFSETQ in the germline V gene. The length of the CDR3 is 13 residues. CDR3 sequence: CASSLGTAAEQYF. CDR3 bases: TGCGCCAGCAGCTTGGGGACCGCCGCCGAGCAGTACTTC.

There are a few counts of this clonotype. J is TRBJ2-1 and V is TRBV27; D is tentatively TRBD1 or TRBD2 (6 bases each). From germline, CDR1 is MNHEY and CDR2 SMNVEV (reference sequence). There are 13 residues in the CDR3. V was pared by 4 bases and J by 8 bases, with 12 bases between. CDR3 residues: CASSSNRDYEQFF. The CDR3, as DNA: TGTGCCAGCAGTTCGAACAGGGACTATGAGCAGTTCTTC.

There are a few counts of this clonotype. V usage is TRBV29-1 and J usage is TRBJ1-4; 9 positions agree with TRBD1. The CDR3 consists of 13 residues. Trimming cost V 7 bases and J 7 bases; bases outside gene matches: 7. Per the germline V gene, CDR1 is SQVTM and CDR2 is ANQGSEA. The CDR3 sequence: CSGGTGTGEKLFF. The CDR3 region has the DNA TGCAGCGGGGGGACAGGGACGGGTGAAAAACTGTTTTTT. Full variable domain (rest looked up from reference TRBV29-1 and TRBJ1-4): SAVISQKPSRDICQRGTSLTIQCQVDSQVTMMFWYRQQPGQSLTLIATANQGSEATYESGFVIDKFPISRPNLTFSTLTVSNMSPEDSSIYLCSGGTGTGEKLFFGSGTQLSVL.